The sample holds a few counts of the clone carrying this TCR beta chain. Its antigen is unidentified. The sample originates from a study of post-analysis software for immune sequencing data. Study results and limitations: Controls' normalized Chao1 diversity significantly exceeded that of multiple sclerosis patients. Included in a set of four or five TRBV segments more frequent in patients than controls were TRBV5-6, TRBV5-1 and TRBV20-1.

Libraries were made from TCR beta cDNA, and they carried unique molecular identifiers. One entry per CDR3 protein results from TCRdb running MiXCR on the PCR reads. The sample carries 180,000 or so distinct CDR3 sequences, approximately 29% recorded once. The V segment lost 5 bases and the J segment 1 base; nucleotides outside the gene matches: 14. Germline lookup yields CDR1 SGHVS and CDR2 FQNEAQ. There are 17 residues in the CDR3. The chain joins TRBV7-8 to TRBJ2-7; TRBD1 matches 7 bases. What was sequenced was blood. The TCR comes from a girl aged 2 to 17 with multiple sclerosis. This CDR3 reads CASSRTGDPPQSYEQYF. The DNA for the CDR3 is TGTGCCAGCAGCCGCACAGGGGACCCCCCGCAATCCTACGAGCAGTACTTC.